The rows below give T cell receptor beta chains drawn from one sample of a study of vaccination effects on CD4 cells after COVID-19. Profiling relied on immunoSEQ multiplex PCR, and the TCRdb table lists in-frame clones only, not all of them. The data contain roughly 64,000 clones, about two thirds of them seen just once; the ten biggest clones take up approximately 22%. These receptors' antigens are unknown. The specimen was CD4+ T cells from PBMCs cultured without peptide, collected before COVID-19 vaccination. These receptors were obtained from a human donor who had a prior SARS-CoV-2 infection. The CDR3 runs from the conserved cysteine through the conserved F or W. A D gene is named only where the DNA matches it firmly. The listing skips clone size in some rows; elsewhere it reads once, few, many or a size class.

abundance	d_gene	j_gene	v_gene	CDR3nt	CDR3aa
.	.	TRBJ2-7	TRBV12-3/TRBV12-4	TGTGCCAGCAAATTCACAGGCTCCGAGCAGTACTTC	CASKFTGSEQYF
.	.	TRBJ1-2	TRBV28	TGTGCCAGCAGTTCGACGGCGTATGGCTACACCTTC	CASSSTAYGYTF
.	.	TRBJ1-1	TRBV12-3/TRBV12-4	TGTGCCAGCACCTCAACAAAGAACACTGAAGCTTTCTTT	CASTSTKNTEAFF
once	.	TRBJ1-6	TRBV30	TGTGCCTGGAGTCTCACAGGAGGTTCACCCCTCCACTTT	CAWSLTGGSPLHF
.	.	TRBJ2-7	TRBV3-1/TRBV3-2	TGTGCCAGCAGCCAAGGGCTCGAGGGGCATTCCTACGAGCAGTACTTC	CASSQGLEGHSYEQYF
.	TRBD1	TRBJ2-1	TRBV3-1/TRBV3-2	TGTGCCAGCAGCCGACAGGGGGGGAGCAATGAGCAGTTCTTC	CASSRQGGSNEQFF
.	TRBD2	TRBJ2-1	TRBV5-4	TGTGCCAGCAGCTTGGGACTAGCGGGGAACAATGAGCAGTTCTTC	CASSLGLAGNNEQFF
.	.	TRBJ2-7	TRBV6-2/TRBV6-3	TGTGCCAGCAGTTACTCGCCCTTATACGAGCAGTACTTC	CASSYSPLYEQYF
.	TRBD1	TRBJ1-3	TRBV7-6	TGTGCCAGCAGCGCCAGGGGGAGTTGGGCTGGAAACACCATATATTTT	CASSARGSWAGNTIYF
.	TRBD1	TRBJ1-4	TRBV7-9	TGTGCCAGCAGCTTAGACAGGGGAAATGAAAAACTGTTTTTT	CASSLDRGNEKLFF
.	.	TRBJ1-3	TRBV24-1	TGTGCCACCAGTGATGAGGGATCATCCGGGGGCACCATATATTTT	CATSDEGSSGGTIYF
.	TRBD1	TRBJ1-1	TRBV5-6	TGTGCCAGCAGGCGTGACAGGGAGGACACTGAAGCTTTCTTT	CASRRDREDTEAFF
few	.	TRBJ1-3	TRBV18	TGTGCCAGCTCACCCTTAAACTCTGGAAACACCATATATTTT	CASSPLNSGNTIYF
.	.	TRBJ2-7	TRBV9	TGTGCCAGCAGCGTAGCGGGGTACTCCTACGAGCAGTACTTC	CASSVAGYSYEQYF
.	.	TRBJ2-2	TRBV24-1	TGTGCCACCTGGGGGGTTAACACCGGGGAGCTGTTTTTT	CATWGVNTGELFF
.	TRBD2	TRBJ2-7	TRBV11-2	TGTGCCAGCAGCTCCTTGGGAGGGCGGTACGAGCAGTACTTC	CASSSLGGRYEQYF
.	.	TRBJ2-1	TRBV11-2	TGTGCCAGCAGGGGGGGACAGGGTACTAGCGGTAACTTCAATGAGCAGTTCTTC	CASRGGQGTSGNFNEQFF
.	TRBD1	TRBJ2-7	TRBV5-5	TGTGCCAGCAGCTTGGCGGCAGGGGGCCTCTACGAGCAGTACTTC	CASSLAAGGLYEQYF
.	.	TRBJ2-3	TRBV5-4	TGTGCCAGCAGCTTGGCCGGGAGCACAGATACGCAGTATTTT	CASSLAGSTDTQYF
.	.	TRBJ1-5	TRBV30	TGTGCCTGGAGTGCAGGGCTGGGGCAGCCCCAGCATTTT	CAWSAGLGQPQHF
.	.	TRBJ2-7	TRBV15	TGTGCCACCAGCAGAGATCGCCTGGACGAGCAGTACTTC	CATSRDRLDEQYF
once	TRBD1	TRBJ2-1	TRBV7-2	TGTGCCAGCAGCTTAGCAATCCGGGACAGGGCGGTCAATGAGCAGTTCTTC	CASSLAIRDRAVNEQFF
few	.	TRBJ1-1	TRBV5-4	TGTGCCAGCAGCGCCCGGGCTACGAACACTGAAGCTTTCTTT	CASSARATNTEAFF
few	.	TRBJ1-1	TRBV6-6	TGTGCCAGCAGTCCCGTTCAAAAATTGAACACTGAAGCTTTCTTT	CASSPVQKLNTEAFF
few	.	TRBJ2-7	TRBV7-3	TGTGCCAGCAGCTTATATGGGCATAACGAGCAGTACTTC	CASSLYGHNEQYF
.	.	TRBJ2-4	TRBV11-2	TGTGCCAGCAGCTTGTGGCCTAGAATGTTGAGAACAGCCAAAAACATTCAGTACTTC	CASSLWPRMLRTAKNIQYF
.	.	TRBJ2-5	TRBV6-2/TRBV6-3	TGTGCCAGCAGTTACGGGAGGGGGATATCTGAGACCCAGTACTTC	CASSYGRGISETQYF
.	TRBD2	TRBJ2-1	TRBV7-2	TGTGCCAGCAGCTTTGGACTAGCGGGAGGAAATGAGCAGTTCTTC	CASSFGLAGGNEQFF
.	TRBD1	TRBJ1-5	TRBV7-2	TGTGCCAGCAGCTTAGTTGGGGGACAGGTATCTCAGCCCCAGCATTTT	CASSLVGGQVSQPQHF
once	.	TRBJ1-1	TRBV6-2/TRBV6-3	TGTGCCAGCAGTTACCTCGGGGGGGACACTGAAGCTTTCTTT	CASSYLGGDTEAFF
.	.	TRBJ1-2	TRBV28	TGTGCCAGCAGATACCCCCTTGGCGGCTACACCTTC	CASRYPLGGYTF
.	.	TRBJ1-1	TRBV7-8	TGTGCCAGCAGGGGAACGTGGACTGAAGCTTTCTTT	CASRGTWTEAFF
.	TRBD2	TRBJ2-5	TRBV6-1	TGTGCCAGCAGTGAACACGGGACTAGCGGGAGGGGACTAGGAAGGACCCAGTACTTC	CASSEHGTSGRGLGRTQYF
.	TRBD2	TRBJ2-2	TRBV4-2	TGTGCCAGCAGCCAAGGCAGTACGGGCGGGGGGGGTACCGGGGAGCTGTTTTTT	CASSQGSTGGGGTGELFF
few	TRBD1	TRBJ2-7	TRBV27	TGTGCCAGCAAAAGGACAGGTCACGACGAGCAGTACTTC	CASKRTGHDEQYF
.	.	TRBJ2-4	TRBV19	TGTGCCAGTAGTATAGGGACAGCCGGGAACATTCAGTACTTC	CASSIGTAGNIQYF
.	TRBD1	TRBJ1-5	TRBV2	TGTGCCAGCAGTGGACAGGGGTGGAATCAGCCCCAGCATTTT	CASSGQGWNQPQHF
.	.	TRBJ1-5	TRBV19	TGTGCCAGTAGCGGACGGAGGACGGTGCCCCAGCATTTT	CASSGRRTVPQHF
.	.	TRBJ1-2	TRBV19	TGTGCCAGTAGGCCACAACGGGGCGCCATCTATGGCTACACCTTC	CASRPQRGAIYGYTF
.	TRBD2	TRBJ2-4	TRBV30	TGTGCCTGTAGTCCAGGGAGGGGAGTCATTCAGTACTTC	CACSPGRGVIQYF
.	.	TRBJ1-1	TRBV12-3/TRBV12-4	TGTGCCAGCAGCACCACGGCAGGGGAAGCTTTCTTT	CASSTTAGEAFF
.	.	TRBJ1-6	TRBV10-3	TGTGCCATCAGTGATTCCGGGCAGTTGCTGGGATCACCCCTCCACTTT	CAISDSGQLLGSPLHF
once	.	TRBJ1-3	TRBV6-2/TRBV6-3	TGTGCCAGCAGTTATCTCGTCGGGGCATCGTCACGGTATGGAAACACCATATATTTT	CASSYLVGASSRYGNTIYF
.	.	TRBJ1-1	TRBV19	TGTGCCAGTAGATCGGGGACGGGACACTTTAACACTGAAGCTTTCTTT	CASRSGTGHFNTEAFF
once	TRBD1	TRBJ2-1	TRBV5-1	TGCGCCAGCAGCTTGGTAGGGACAGCCTACAATGAGCAGTTCTTC	CASSLVGTAYNEQFF
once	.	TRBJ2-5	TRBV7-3	TGTGCCAGCAGCTTAGGGTCGGAAGAGACCCAGTACTTC	CASSLGSEETQYF
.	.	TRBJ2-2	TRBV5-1	TGCGCCAGCAGCTTGGCCGCGAACACCGGGGAGCTGTTTTTT	CASSLAANTGELFF
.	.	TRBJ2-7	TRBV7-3	TGTGCCAGCAGCTTAAGTCCCTTTTACGAGCAGTACTTC	CASSLSPFYEQYF
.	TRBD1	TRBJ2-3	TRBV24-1	TGTGCCACCAGTGATCATGACAGGGGGACAGATACGCAGTATTTT	CATSDHDRGTDTQYF
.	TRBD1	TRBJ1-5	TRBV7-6	TGTGCCAGCAGCTCCGAACAGGGGGCAACCGATCAGCCCCAGCATTTT	CASSSEQGATDQPQHF
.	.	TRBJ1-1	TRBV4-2	TGTGCCAGCAGCCAAGTTCAGGGTTTCACTGAAGCTTTCTTT	CASSQVQGFTEAFF
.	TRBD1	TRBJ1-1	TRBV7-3	TGTGCCAGCAGCCGCACAGGGGGCGTTGTGGCGGACACTGAAGCTTTCTTT	CASSRTGGVVADTEAFF